These T cell receptor beta chains were read from a single sample in a study of shared clonotypes between healthy human individuals. Using immunoSEQ multiplex PCR, the repertoire was profiled, and TCRdb retains in-frame clones only, with some absent. The repertoire consists of some 2.4 million clones, with roughly 93% occurring once and the leading ten covering around 0.4%. Source material: naive CD4+ T cells from PBMCs. The source is a man between 18 and 29 years old in good health. Some clones in this sample may be carry-over from other donors' samples. The CDR3 runs from the conserved cysteine through the conserved F or W. D genes are given only for firm matches. Some rows have no size entry. The others give once, few or many, or a class for an expanded clone.

D	size	J	V	CDR3	DNA
NA	NA	TRBJ2-2	TRBV4-3	CASSQPDGAERAGELFF	TGCGCCAGCAGCCAGCCCGACGGGGCGGAGAGGGCCGGGGAGCTGTTTTTT
TRBD1	NA	TRBJ1-2	TRBV19	CASSTGQGYGYTF	TGTGCCAGTAGTACAGGACAGGGCTATGGCTACACCTTC
NA	NA	TRBJ2-1	TRBV6-1	CASSTGPSSYNEQFF	TGTGCCAGCAGCACAGGCCCGAGCTCCTACAATGAGCAGTTCTTC
NA	NA	TRBJ1-2	TRBV30	CAWTKDSAYGYTF	TGTGCCTGGACTAAAGACAGTGCCTATGGCTACACCTTC
TRBD1	NA	TRBJ1-3	TRBV11-2	CASSMVPGGQGGITIYF	TGTGCCAGCAGCATGGTACCGGGAGGACAGGGGGGAATCACCATATATTTT
NA	once	TRBJ1-3	TRBV19	CASRFRVGNTIYF	TGTGCCAGTAGGTTCAGGGTTGGAAACACCATATATTTT
NA	NA	TRBJ2-7	TRBV23-1	CASSRASTNEGYEQYF	TGCGCCAGCAGTCGAGCGTCGACTAACGAGGGCTACGAGCAGTACTTC
TRBD1	NA	TRBJ1-5	TRBV6-5	CASSYPGQGNQPQHF	TGTGCCAGCAGTTATCCCGGACAGGGCAATCAGCCCCAGCATTTT
NA	NA	TRBJ2-7	TRBV6-5	CASRGQIYSYEQYF	TGTGCCAGCAGAGGACAGATTTATTCCTACGAGCAGTACTTC
NA	NA	TRBJ2-2	TRBV5-8	CASSLGSVSFTGELFF	TGTGCCAGCAGCTTGGGTTCCGTAAGTTTCACCGGGGAGCTGTTTTTT
NA	NA	TRBJ1-5	TRBV6-5	CASSWSPNQPQHF	TGTGCCAGCAGTTGGTCCCCAAATCAGCCCCAGCATTTT
NA	once	TRBJ1-6	TRBV6-6	CASGLGGRGSPLHF	TGTGCCAGCGGCCTCGGGGGGAGAGGGTCACCCCTCCACTTT
NA	NA	TRBJ1-4	TRBV28	CASSLVAPRTTNEKLFF	TGTGCCAGCAGTTTAGTGGCCCCCCGCACAACTAATGAAAAACTGTTTTTT
TRBD2	once	TRBJ2-2	TRBV11-2	CASSLGAGPTGELFF	TGTGCCAGCAGCTTAGGAGCGGGACCGACCGGGGAGCTGTTTTTT
NA	NA	TRBJ2-1	TRBV6-1	CASSATYNEQFF	TGTGCCAGCAGTGCCACCTACAATGAGCAGTTCTTC
NA	NA	TRBJ2-3	TRBV5-6	CASSLEQGRTDTQYF	TGTGCCAGCAGCTTAGAGCAGGGCCGCACAGATACGCAGTATTTT
NA	NA	TRBJ2-3	TRBV12-5	CASGLVEDTQYF	TGTGCTAGTGGTTTGGTCGAAGATACGCAGTATTTT
NA	NA	TRBJ1-2	TRBV7-2	CASSLAFARGAPYGYTF	TGTGCCAGCAGCTTAGCTTTTGCACGGGGCGCTCCCTATGGCTACACCTTC
TRBD1	few	TRBJ1-1	TRBV5-1	CASSLEGAAEAFF	TGCGCCAGCAGCTTGGAGGGGGCCGCTGAAGCTTTCTTT
NA	NA	TRBJ1-5	TRBV2	CASRTGTLSNQPQHF	TGTGCCAGCAGGACCGGGACTCTCAGCAATCAGCCCCAGCATTTT
TRBD1	few	TRBJ1-5	TRBV7-9	CASSSGQGDVQPQHF	TGTGCCAGCAGCTCGGGACAGGGGGACGTTCAGCCCCAGCATTTT
NA	NA	TRBJ2-7	TRBV6-4	CASSGVPYEQYF	TGTGCCAGCAGCGGGGTGCCCTACGAGCAGTACTTC
TRBD1	NA	TRBJ2-1	TRBV10-3	CAISPGQGAPNEQFF	TGTGCCATCAGCCCGGGACAGGGGGCCCCTAATGAGCAGTTCTTC
TRBD2	NA	TRBJ2-7	TRBV18	CASSPGLTLVSEQYF	TGTGCCAGCTCACCGGGACTAACCTTAGTCAGCGAGCAGTACTTC
NA	NA	TRBJ1-1	TRBV28	CASSLERSEAFF	TGTGCCAGCAGTTTAGAGAGATCTGAAGCTTTCTTT
TRBD2	NA	TRBJ2-7	TRBV4-1	CASSQDLALAGGRGGSYEQYF	TGCGCCAGCAGCCAAGATTTGGCCCTAGCGGGAGGCCGTGGGGGGTCCTACGAGCAGTACTTC
TRBD1	NA	TRBJ1-4	TRBV14	CASSQARQGVTNEKLFF	TGTGCCAGCAGCCAGGCCCGACAGGGAGTCACTAATGAAAAACTGTTTTTT
TRBD1	NA	TRBJ2-5	TRBV7-2	CASSLQAQGTETQYF	TGTGCCAGCAGCTTACAAGCACAGGGGACGGAGACCCAGTACTTC
TRBD2	NA	TRBJ2-1	TRBV7-3	CASSPSGANYNEQFF	TGTGCCAGCAGCCCTAGCGGGGCCAACTACAATGAGCAGTTCTTC
TRBD1	NA	TRBJ1-1	TRBV6-1	CASRRGQANTEAFF	TGTGCCAGCCGGAGGGGACAGGCGAACACTGAAGCTTTCTTT
NA	NA	TRBJ2-1	TRBV6-5	CASSPLGAETNEQFF	TGTGCCAGCAGTCCCTTAGGGGCTGAGACCAATGAGCAGTTCTTC
NA	NA	TRBJ1-5	TRBV6-1	CASRGEGNQPQHF	TGTGCCAGCAGGGGGGAGGGCAATCAGCCCCAGCATTTT
TRBD1	NA	TRBJ2-5	TRBV7-2	CASSFVVGTAETQYF	TGTGCCAGCAGCTTTGTCGTCGGGACAGCCGAGACCCAGTACTTC
NA	NA	TRBJ1-2	TRBV6-5	CASSYLSSGTPYGYTF	TGTGCCAGCAGTTACTTATCCTCCGGGACCCCGTATGGCTACACCTTC
NA	NA	TRBJ2-2	TRBV6-5	CASSYLRGGELFF	TGTGCCAGCAGTTACTTGAGAGGTGGGGAGCTGTTTTTT
NA	NA	TRBJ1-2	TRBV2	CASKIGYGYTF	TGTGCCAGCAAAATAGGGTATGGCTACACCTTC
TRBD2	NA	TRBJ2-1	TRBV4-3	CASSQGLAGNEQFF	TGCGCCAGCAGCCAGGGACTAGCGGGTAATGAGCAGTTCTTC
TRBD2	NA	TRBJ2-7	TRBV7-2	CASSFLAGSYEQYF	TGTGCCAGCAGCTTCCTAGCGGGCTCGTACGAGCAGTACTTC
NA	NA	TRBJ1-5	TRBV5-1	CASSFGSNQPQHF	TGCGCCAGCAGCTTTGGGAGCAATCAGCCCCAGCATTTT
NA	NA	TRBJ2-7	TRBV12-5	CASGLGYYEQYF	TGTGCTAGTGGTCTGGGGTACTACGAGCAGTACTTC
TRBD2	once	TRBJ2-7	TRBV6-5	CASSRTGTSSYEQYF	TGTGCCAGCAGCAGAACCGGGACTAGCTCCTACGAGCAGTACTTC
NA	NA	TRBJ1-2	TRBV6-1	CASGLWTSGGYTF	TGTGCCAGCGGACTTTGGACAAGCGGTGGCTACACCTTC
TRBD1	NA	TRBJ1-2	TRBV10-3	CAIRKQGRDYGYTF	TGTGCCATCAGGAAACAGGGGAGGGACTATGGCTACACCTTC
NA	NA	TRBJ1-1	TRBV9	CASSVVGDTEAFF	TGTGCCAGCAGCGTAGTAGGAGACACTGAAGCTTTCTTT
NA	NA	TRBJ2-1	TRBV2	CASSAGIEQFF	TGTGCCAGCAGTGCAGGGATTGAGCAGTTCTTC
NA	NA	TRBJ2-7	TRBV9	CASSVIRRSTYEQYF	TGTGCCAGCAGCGTAATCCGGCGCTCAACCTACGAGCAGTACTTC
NA	NA	TRBJ2-3	TRBV5-1	CASSLPSGGLGTDTQYF	TGCGCCAGCAGCCTCCCATCTGGGGGTCTGGGCACAGATACGCAGTATTTT
TRBD2	NA	TRBJ2-2	TRBV27	CASSIYGRFTGELFF	TGTGCCAGCAGTATCTACGGGAGGTTCACCGGGGAGCTGTTTTTT
NA	once	TRBJ2-7	TRBV23-1	CASSQSDREEHYEQYF	TGCGCCAGCAGTCAATCCGACAGGGAGGAACACTACGAGCAGTACTTC
NA	NA	TRBJ2-7	TRBV27	CASSLNGDAGEQYF	TGTGCCAGCAGTTTAAATGGGGATGCCGGCGAGCAGTACTTC
NA	NA	TRBJ2-5	TRBV5-1	CASSLISSTQETQYF	TGCGCCAGCAGCTTGATTTCCAGTACCCAAGAGACCCAGTACTTC
TRBD2	NA	TRBJ2-3	TRBV5-1	CASTLLTSGATGTDTQYF	TGCGCCAGCACCCTTTTGACTAGCGGGGCTACGGGCACAGATACGCAGTATTTT
NA	NA	TRBJ2-5	TRBV9	CASSAGTKHVRETQYF	TGTGCCAGCAGCGCCGGGACCAAACACGTCAGGGAGACCCAGTACTTC
NA	NA	TRBJ1-1	TRBV2	CASNLVMNTEAFF	TGTGCCAGCAATCTAGTAATGAACACTGAAGCTTTCTTT
NA	NA	TRBJ2-1	TRBV18	CASSTSTGLSGYEQFF	TGTGCCAGCTCAACGAGCACCGGGCTTTCCGGATATGAGCAGTTCTTC
NA	NA	TRBJ1-6	TRBV4-1	CASSREGGWNSPLHF	TGCGCCAGCAGTCGAGAGGGGGGATGGAATTCACCCCTCCACTTT
TRBD2	NA	TRBJ2-7	TRBV5-1	CASSPKGSSGRAGSYEQYF	TGCGCCAGCAGCCCCAAGGGATCTAGCGGGAGGGCCGGTTCTTACGAGCAGTACTTC
TRBD2	once	TRBJ2-1	TRBV11-3	CASSSRLASSYNEQFF	TGTGCCAGCAGCTCCCGACTAGCGAGCTCCTACAATGAGCAGTTCTTC